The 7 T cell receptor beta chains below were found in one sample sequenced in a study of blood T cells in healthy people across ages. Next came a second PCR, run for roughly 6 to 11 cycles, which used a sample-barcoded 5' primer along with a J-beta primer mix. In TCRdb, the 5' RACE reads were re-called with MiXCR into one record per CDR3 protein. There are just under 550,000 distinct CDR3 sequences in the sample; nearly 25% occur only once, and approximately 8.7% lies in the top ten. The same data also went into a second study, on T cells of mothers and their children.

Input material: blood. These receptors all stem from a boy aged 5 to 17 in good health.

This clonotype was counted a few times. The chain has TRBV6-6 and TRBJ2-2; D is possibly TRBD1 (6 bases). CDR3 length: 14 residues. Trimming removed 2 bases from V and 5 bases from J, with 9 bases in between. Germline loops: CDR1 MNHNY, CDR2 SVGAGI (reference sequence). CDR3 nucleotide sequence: TGTGCCAGCAGTTACGACAGGCGAACCGGGGAGCTGTTTTTT. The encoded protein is CASSYDRRTGELFF.

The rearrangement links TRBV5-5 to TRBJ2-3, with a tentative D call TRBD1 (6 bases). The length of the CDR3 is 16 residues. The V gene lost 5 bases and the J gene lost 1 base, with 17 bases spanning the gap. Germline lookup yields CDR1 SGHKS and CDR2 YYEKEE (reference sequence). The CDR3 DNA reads TGTGCCAGCAGTTGGACAGCAGGGGTGGGCACAGATACGCAGTATTTT. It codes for CASSWTAGVGTDTQYF.

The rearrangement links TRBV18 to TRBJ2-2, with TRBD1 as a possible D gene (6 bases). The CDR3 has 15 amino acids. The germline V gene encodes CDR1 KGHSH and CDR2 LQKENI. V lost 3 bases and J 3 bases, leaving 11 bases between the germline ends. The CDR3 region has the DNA TGTGCCAGCTCACCGGTACAGGGTGACACCGGGGAGCTGTTTTTT. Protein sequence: CASSPVQGDTGELFF. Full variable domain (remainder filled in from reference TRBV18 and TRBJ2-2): NAGVMQNPRHLVRRRGQEARLRCSPMKGHSHVYWYRQLPEEGLKFMVYLQKENIIDESGMPKERFSAEFPKEGPSILRIQQVVRGDSAAYFCASSPVQGDTGELFFGEGSRLTVL.

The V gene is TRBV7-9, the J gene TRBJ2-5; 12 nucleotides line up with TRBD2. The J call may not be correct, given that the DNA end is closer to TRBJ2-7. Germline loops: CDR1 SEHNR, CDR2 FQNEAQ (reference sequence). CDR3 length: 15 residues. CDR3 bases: TGTGCCAGCAGCTCCCTGACTAGCGGGAGTAGCGAGCAGTACTTC. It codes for CASSSLTSGSSEQYF.

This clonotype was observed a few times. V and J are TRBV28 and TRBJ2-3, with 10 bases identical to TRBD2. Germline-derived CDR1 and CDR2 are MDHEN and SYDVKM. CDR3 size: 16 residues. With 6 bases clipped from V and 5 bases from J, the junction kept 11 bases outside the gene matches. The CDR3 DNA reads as TGTGCCAGCAGCTCGAGCGGGGGGGCGCTTCGAGATACGCAGTATTTT. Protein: CASSSSGGALRDTQYF.

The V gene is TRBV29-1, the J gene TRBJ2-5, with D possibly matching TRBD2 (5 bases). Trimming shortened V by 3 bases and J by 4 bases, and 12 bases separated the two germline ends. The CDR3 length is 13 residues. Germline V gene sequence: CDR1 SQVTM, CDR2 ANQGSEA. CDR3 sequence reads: CSVDPGFLETQYF. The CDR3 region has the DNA TGCAGCGTTGACCCGGGGTTCTTAGAGACCCAGTACTTC.

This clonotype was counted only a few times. CDR3 sequence reads: CASSFPEAGGQETQYF. The CDR3 DNA follows: TGTGCCAGCAGCTTTCCAGAAGCGGGGGGTCAAGAGACCCAGTACTTC. This chain uses TRBV7-9 with TRBJ2-5, with 9 bases lining up with TRBD2. The CDR3 loop spans 16 amino acids. CDR1 and CDR2 (germline): SEHNR, FQNEAQ (reference sequence). The J segment lost 2 bases and the V segment lost 3 bases, leaving 7 bases of the junction unmatched.